The entry below describes one T cell receptor beta chain. The antigen is not known. The sample belongs to a study of cytomegalovirus exposure and HLA in healthy donors. The primer mix had 60 Vbeta and 13 Jbeta primers. Clones were read by immunoSEQ multiplex PCR, and TCRdb kept only the in-frame ones, dropping some. The sample carries 130,000 or so clones, 60% to 85% recorded once. Overall study findings and caveats: It was reported in a later analysis that an Asian-associated ancestry cluster showed fewer N-insertions than the 666-donor mean. Sequence variants that were highly shared formed a cluster that was likely a sequencing artifact.

Germline loops: CDR1 SGHDT, CDR2 YYEEEE. Trimming cost V 3 bases and J 0 bases, with 8 bases left between them. The CDR3 runs to 14 residues. What was sequenced was PBMCs. This receptor was taken from a female donor in good health and CMV-seropositive. The chain combines TRBV5-6 with TRBJ2-3; maybe TRBD2 (6 bases). CDR3 protein: CASSYGTSTDTQYF. As DNA, the CDR3 is TGTGCCAGCAGCTACGGGACTAGCACAGATACGCAGTATTTT.